This T cell receptor beta chain derives from a study of T cells in Graves' hyperthyroidism and ophthalmopathy. Study results and caveats: In the analysis, a 13 V-J model separated ophthalmopathy from stable hyperthyroidism.

The CDR3 consists of 15 residues. The junction had 6 bases not matched to a gene; V was cut back by 5 bases and J by 0 bases. CDR1 and CDR2 (germline): SNHLY, FYNNEI. This clonotype was observed at least ten times. Its antigen remains unidentified. Disease duration was under 3 months in the ophthalmopathy patients, who also had a Clinical Activity Score of at least 3 and a NOSPECS grade of at least 4. Fresh peripheral blood, more than 9 ml, yielded the PBMCs. Amplified TCR beta CDR3 regions came from RNA transcripts. The TCR CDR3 was amplified in a first-round RT-PCR using the HTBI primer set. Each CDR3 protein gets one entry after TCRdb re-called the multiplex PCR reads with MiXCR. Seen here are about 330,000 distinct CDR3 sequences, roughly 15% observed once, and the top ten hold approximately 35%.

This TCR derives from a woman aged 40 to 50 with Graves' ophthalmopathy. The chain recombines TRBV2 with TRBJ2-7, with 8 positions matching TRBD1. Sequences were obtained from blood. The CDR3 sequence: CASSLRDRSSYEQYF. The CDR3 nucleotides read TGTGCCAGCAGTCTCCGGGACAGGAGCTCCTACGAGCAGTACTTC.